This is a list of T cell receptor beta chains from one sample in a study of T cell changes during pregnancy in multiple sclerosis. Profiling relied on immunoSEQ multiplex PCR, and the TCRdb table lists in-frame clones only, not all of them. The sample consists of tens of thousands of clones, 80% to 95% of them appearing once. The source material was CD4+ T cells from peripheral blood mononuclear cells, sampled before pregnancy. The receptors stem from a female donor with multiple sclerosis, enrolled in a pregnancy study. The CDR3 runs from the conserved cysteine through the conserved F or W. The D gene is left open where the match is weak. Not all rows give a size; the values are once, few, many and, for expanded clones, a class.

V gene	D gene	J gene	clone size	CDR3 protein	CDR3 DNA
TRBV27	NA	TRBJ2-6	NA	CASRSFSGANVLTF	TGTGCCAGCAGGTCGTTCTCTGGGGCCAACGTCCTGACTTTC
TRBV6-5	TRBD1	TRBJ1-2	NA	CASSPQGQGNYGYTF	TGTGCCAGCAGTCCCCAGGGACAGGGTAACTATGGCTACACCTTC
TRBV9	TRBD2	TRBJ2-5	NA	CASSVGTSGRVKQETQYF	TGTGCCAGCAGCGTGGGGACTAGCGGGAGGGTGAAACAAGAGACCCAGTACTTC
TRBV9	NA	TRBJ2-1	NA	CASSVGTFDNEQFF	TGTGCCAGCAGCGTAGGGACTTTTGACAATGAGCAGTTCTTC
TRBV29-1	NA	TRBJ2-5	NA	CSGRQIQETQYF	TGCAGCGGGCGACAGATCCAAGAGACCCAGTACTTC
TRBV7-2	NA	TRBJ2-4	NA	CASSEMAGMVGKNIQYF	TGTGCCAGCAGCGAGATGGCGGGTATGGTGGGCAAAAACATTCAGTACTTC
TRBV15	NA	TRBJ1-1	NA	CATATPSGNTEAFF	TGTGCCACCGCAACGCCCTCGGGGAACACTGAAGCTTTCTTT
TRBV27	TRBD1	TRBJ1-1	few	CASSKTGLYDTEAFF	TGTGCCAGCAGTAAGACAGGGTTGTATGACACTGAAGCTTTCTTT
TRBV19	NA	TRBJ1-1	NA	CASSFGSGTEAFF	TGTGCCAGTAGTTTTGGGTCAGGGACTGAAGCTTTCTTT
TRBV9	NA	TRBJ2-7	NA	CASSVKTGYEQYF	TGTGCCAGCAGCGTAAAGACAGGTTACGAGCAGTACTTC
TRBV11-2	NA	TRBJ1-1	NA	CASTKDFTDITWWNTEAFF	TGTGCCAGCACCAAGGATTTTACAGACATTACTTGGTGGAACACTGAAGCTTTCTTT
TRBV5-8	NA	TRBJ2-3	once	CASRLKYRGIDTQYF	TGTGCCAGCAGATTGAAGTATAGGGGGATAGATACGCAGTATTTT
TRBV5-1	TRBD1	TRBJ2-5	NA	CASSATGGSVRETQYF	TGCGCCAGCAGTGCGACAGGGGGCAGCGTACGAGAGACCCAGTACTTC
TRBV19	TRBD2	TRBJ2-1	once	CASSIDSGVSLNEQFF	TGTGCCAGTAGTATCGATAGCGGGGTTAGTCTAAATGAGCAGTTCTTC
TRBV11-3	TRBD1	TRBJ2-2	NA	CASSRVTGAAGELFF	TGTGCCAGCAGCCGCGTAACAGGGGCGGCCGGGGAGCTGTTTTTT
TRBV15	TRBD1	TRBJ1-1	few	CATSRRDRNTEAFF	TGTGCCACCAGCAGGAGGGACAGGAACACTGAAGCTTTCTTT